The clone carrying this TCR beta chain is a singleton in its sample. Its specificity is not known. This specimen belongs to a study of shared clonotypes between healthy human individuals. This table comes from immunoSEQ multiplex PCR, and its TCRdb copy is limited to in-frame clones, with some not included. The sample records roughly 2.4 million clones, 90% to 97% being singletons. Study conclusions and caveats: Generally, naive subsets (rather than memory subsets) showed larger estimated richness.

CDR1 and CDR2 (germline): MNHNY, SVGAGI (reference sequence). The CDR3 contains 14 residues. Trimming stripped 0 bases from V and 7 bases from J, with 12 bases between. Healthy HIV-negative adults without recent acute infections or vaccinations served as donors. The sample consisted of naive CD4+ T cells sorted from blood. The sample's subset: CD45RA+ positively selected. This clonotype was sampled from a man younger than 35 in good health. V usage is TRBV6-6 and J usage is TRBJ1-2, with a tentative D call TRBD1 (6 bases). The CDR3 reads CASSYSIRGAGYTF. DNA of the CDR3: TGTGCCAGCAGTTACTCGATCAGGGGCGCTGGCTACACCTTC.